Shown below are 32 T cell receptor beta chains from a single sample sequenced in a study of response to subunit inactivated influenza vaccine. TCRdb analysed the RT-PCR reads with MiXCR anew, one entry per CDR3 protein. The repertoire consists of 610,000 or so distinct CDR3 sequences, with 11% to 15% occurring once and the leading ten covering 11%. This specimen was PBMCs from blood, taken about 13 days after vaccination. The receptors were sampled from a man in his fifties who received an inactivated influenza vaccine.

This clonotype turned up a few times. The chain combines TRBV7-9 with TRBJ2-1, with D uncertain. This CDR3 spans 15 amino acids. Germline CDR1 reads SEHNR; CDR2 reads FQNEAQ (reference sequence). V was trimmed by 0 bases and J by 5 bases, leaving 11 bases between them. The CDR3, as DNA: TGTGCCAGCAGCTTAGCGGAGACCAGAGACAATGAGCAGTTCTTC. It is translated as CASSLAETRDNEQFF.

V is TRBV7-2 and J is TRBJ1-4, with D tentatively TRBD1 (5 bases). Germline CDR1 SGHTA, CDR2 FQGNSA. Trimming shortened V by 1 base and J by 4 bases, and 10 bases separated the two germline ends. The CDR3 loop spans 15 amino acids. CDR3 residues: CASSLERGRNEKLFF. The CDR3 DNA sequence: TGTGCCAGCAGCTTAGAGAGGGGCCGTAATGAAAAACTGTTTTTT.

This clonotype was counted a few times. V gene TRBV28 combines with J gene TRBJ1-2; D possibly corresponds to TRBD1 (6 bases). The germline gives CDR1 MDHEN, CDR2 SYDVKM. The V end lost 6 bases, the J end lost 4 bases, and 15 bases lay between the germline ends. This CDR3 contains 14 residues. CDR3 sequence (DNA): TGTGCCAGCAGGGACAGCAACTTTCCCTATGGCTACACCTTC. Protein product: CASRDSNFPYGYTF.

This clonotype was found many times. The chain's CDR3 is CASSSWTGQLTDTQYF. CDR3 coding DNA: TGTGCCAGCAGCTCCTGGACAGGCCAACTCACAGATACGCAGTATTTT. J is TRBJ2-3 and V is TRBV7-6; the match to TRBD1 covers 7 bases. The CDR3 has 16 residues. Germline lookup yields CDR1 SGHVS and CDR2 FNYEAQ. The trim removed 4 bases at V and 2 bases at J, leaving 9 bases unmatched. Combining the CDR3 with reference TRBV7-6 and TRBJ2-3 gives the whole variable domain GAGVSQSPRYKVTKRGQDVALRCDPISGHVSLYWYRQALGQGPEFLTYFNYEAQQDKSGLPNDRFSAERPEGSISTLTIQRTEQRDSAMYRCASSSWTGQLTDTQYFGPGTRLTVL.

This clonotype was detected a few times. The V call is TRBV5-6, the J call TRBJ1-6; 8 positions match TRBD1. CDR3 length equals 14 residues. Germline-derived CDR1 and CDR2 are SGHDT and YYEEEE. With 4 bases clipped from V and 9 bases from J, the junction kept 6 bases outside the gene matches. CDR3: CASSEGQEPSPLHF. The DNA of the CDR3 is TGTGCCAGCAGCGAGGGACAGGAACCTTCACCCCTCCACTTT.

CDR3 in amino acids: CASSRLGQYF. CDR3 sequence (DNA): TGTGCCAGCAGTCGTCTGGGGCAGTATTTT. The chain carries TRBV28 and TRBJ2-3, with no clear D. Germline CDR1 reads MDHEN; CDR2 reads SYDVKM. V lost 5 bases and J 11 bases, leaving 8 bases between the germline ends. The CDR3 length is 10 residues. Combining the CDR3 with reference TRBV28 and TRBJ2-3 gives the whole variable domain DVKVTQSSRYLVKRTGEKVFLECVQDMDHENMFWYRQDPGLGLRLIYFSYDVKMKEKGDIPEGYSVSREKKERFSLILESASTNQTSMYLCASSRLGQYFGPGTRLTVL.

This clonotype was seen a handful of times. The rearrangement joins TRBV20-1 to TRBJ2-7; no reliable D call. CDR3 size: 9 residues. Germline V gene sequence: CDR1 DFQATT, CDR2 SNEGSKA (reference sequence). V was pared by 3 bases and J by 5 bases, with 2 bases between. CDR3 loop: CSASDEQYF. CDR3 bases: TGCAGTGCTAGCGACGAGCAGTACTTC.

This clonotype has only a few counts. The rearrangement uses TRBV7-6 and TRBJ2-7; D is uncertain. The CDR3 consists of 12 residues. The ends were cut back, 1 base at V and 5 bases at J, with 6 bases in the middle. In germline, CDR1 is SGHVS, CDR2 FNYEAQ. CDR3 sequence reads: CASSLVFNEQYF. DNA for the CDR3: TGTGCCAGCAGCTTAGTGTTTAACGAGCAGTACTTC.

This clonotype was detected a few times. The chain joins TRBV15 to TRBJ1-4, with TRBD1 matching over 8 bases. Losses at the gene ends were 3 bases for V and 5 bases for J; bases not matched to a gene: 5. CDR1 is LNHNV, CDR2 YYDKDF, per germline (reference sequence). The CDR3 loop spans 15 amino acids. CDR3 protein: CATSSRGLRNEKLFF. The CDR3 region has the DNA TGTGCCACCAGCAGCAGGGGGCTGAGGAATGAAAAACTGTTTTTT.

This clonotype was detected ten times or more. The chain carries TRBV12-3 or TRBV12-4 and TRBJ1-1; tentative D call: TRBD1 (5 bases). The CDR3 sequence is 13 residues long. The V gene lost 5 bases and the J gene lost 4 bases, with 11 bases spanning the gap. The CDR3: CASSQGMGTEAFF. The CDR3 region has the DNA TGTGCCAGCAGTCAGGGAATGGGCACTGAAGCTTTCTTT.

CDR3 sequence (DNA): TGCAGTGCTAGAGAATGGACACCGAACACTGAAGCTTTCTTT. It codes for CSAREWTPNTEAFF. The J gene is TRBJ1-1, the V gene TRBV20-1; D might be TRBD1 (5 bases). This CDR3 contains 14 residues. Trimming left V 0 bases short and J 1 base short, with 9 bases between. Germline V gene lookup returns CDR1 DFQATT and CDR2 SNEGSKA (reference sequence).

This clonotype was detected a few times. V gene TRBV7-2 combines with J gene TRBJ2-7; a weak D match, TRBD2 (6 bases). The germline V and J ends were trimmed by 4 bases and 9 bases, with 19 bases remaining between them. The CDR3 runs 14 residues. Germline V gene lookup returns CDR1 SGHTA and CDR2 FQGNSA. As DNA, the CDR3 is TGTGCCAGCAGCTCAACACCGGGGGTTATGGGGCAGTACTTC. Translation: CASSSTPGVMGQYF. The whole variable domain, remainder taken from reference TRBV7-2 and TRBJ2-7, is GAGVSQSPSNKVTEKGKDVELRCDPISGHTALYWYRQSLGQGLEFLIYFQGNSAPDKSGLPSDRFSAERTGGSVSTLTIQRTQQEDSAVYLCASSSTPGVMGQYFGPGTRLTVT.

This clonotype was observed many times. The genes are TRBV9 and TRBJ2-3, with 8 bases matching TRBD1. Germline values: CDR1 SGDLS, CDR2 YYNGEE. The CDR3 is made up of 16 amino acids. The V segment lost 0 bases and the J segment 5 bases; nucleotides outside the gene matches: 8. The CDR3: CASSVGQGRSLDTQYF. In DNA, the CDR3 is TGTGCCAGCAGCGTAGGACAGGGGCGGAGTTTAGATACGCAGTATTTT. Filled out from reference TRBV9 and TRBJ2-3, the complete variable domain reads DSGVTQTPKHLITATGQRVTLRCSPRSGDLSVYWYQQSLDQGLQFLIQYYNGEERAKGNILERFSAQQFPDLHSELNLSSLELGDSALYFCASSVGQGRSLDTQYFGPGTRLTVL.

This clonotype was observed a handful of times. The V and J genes are TRBV28 and TRBJ2-7; D may be TRBD2 (5 bases). With 6 bases removed from V and 3 bases from J, the gap between germline ends came to 12 bases. CDR1 is MDHEN and CDR2 is SYDVKM in the germline V gene. The CDR3 covers 13 residues. In DNA form, the CDR3 reads TGTGCCAGCAGCACACCGAGGGTCTACGAGCAGTACTTC. It codes for CASSTPRVYEQYF.

The J gene is TRBJ2-7, the V gene TRBV20-1; tentative D call: TRBD1 (5 bases). Between the trimmed V and J ends, which lost 5 bases and 7 bases, there was a span of 12 bases. This CDR3 has 11 residues. Germline CDR1 and CDR2: DFQATT and SNEGSKA (reference sequence). The CDR3 region is CSAAKGWEQYF. The CDR3 nucleotides are TGCAGTGCTGCAAAGGGGTGGGAGCAGTACTTC.

The chain is built from TRBV7-2 and TRBJ2-2; 7 positions match TRBD1. V gave up 2 bases and J gave up 4 bases; unmatched junction bases: 7. There are 16 residues in the CDR3. The germline gives CDR1 SGHTA, CDR2 FQGNSA. The CDR3 sequence is CASSLIRGRGTGELFF. For the CDR3, the DNA is TGTGCCAGCAGCTTAATTAGGGGGCGAGGCACCGGGGAGCTGTTTTTT.

Only a few counts were recorded for this clonotype. The chain couples TRBV2 to TRBJ2-7; D gene ambiguous. Germline V lookup: CDR1 SNHLY, CDR2 FYNNEI. V was pared by 3 bases and J by 3 bases, with 9 bases between. The CDR3 is 13 amino acids. The chain's CDR3 is CASSDSPSYEQYF. In nucleotides, the CDR3 is TGTGCCAGCAGTGACAGCCCAAGCTACGAGCAGTACTTC.

This clonotype was detected only a few times. In DNA, the CDR3 is TGTGCCAGCAGTTTAGAGGGGCCGAGGAGGGGAGGGCGAGAGACCCAGTACTTC. This translates into CASSLEGPRRGGRETQYF. The J gene is TRBJ2-5, the V gene TRBV27; 7 bases are a match to TRBD2. The CDR3 totals 18 residues. Trimming took 2 bases from V and 4 from J; bases not matched to a gene: 16. Per germline, CDR1 MNHEY and CDR2 SMNVEV (reference sequence).

V usage is TRBV29-1 and J usage is TRBJ2-5; 7 bases align to TRBD1. The V gene's germline CDR1 is SQVTM and CDR2 ANQGSEA. This CDR3 has 17 residues. The ends lost 5 bases at V and 7 bases at J; junction bases unmatched: 22. The CDR3, as DNA: TGCAGCGTTTCGGAAAAAAGGGCAGGGGGTACGAGAGTGACCCAGTACTTC. It specifies CSVSEKRAGGTRVTQYF.

This clonotype was seen more than once but under ten times. This sequence joins TRBV4-3 and TRBJ2-3; the D is unclear. Between the trimmed V and J ends, which lost 1 base and 2 bases, there was a span of 7 bases. Per the germline V gene, CDR1 is LGHNA and CDR2 is YSLEER. This CDR3 region has 14 residues. DNA for the CDR3: TGCGCCAGCAGCCAAGGGCGGCTCACAGATACGCAGTATTTT. It codes for CASSQGRLTDTQYF.

J is TRBJ2-4 and V is TRBV9, with D maybe TRBD1 (6 bases). The V end lost 7 bases, the J end lost 5 bases, and 10 bases lay between the germline ends. Per the germline V gene, CDR1 is SGDLS and CDR2 is YYNGEE. This CDR3 contains 12 residues. CDR3 DNA sequence: TGTGCCAGCGGAGCAGGGGAAAACATTCAGTACTTC. It specifies CASGAGENIQYF.

This clonotype showed up many times. The chain joins TRBV20-1 to TRBJ2-7; 8 nucleotides match TRBD2. The trim removed 0 bases at V and 12 bases at J, leaving 10 bases unmatched. CDR1 is DFQATT and CDR2 is SNEGSKA in the germline V gene (reference sequence). The CDR3 extends over 13 amino acids. CDR3 residues: CSARDSSGGPPYF. The CDR3 coding sequence is TGCAGTGCTAGAGATTCGTCGGGAGGGCCCCCGTACTTC.

The gene calls are TRBV3-1 and TRBJ2-6; D gene uncertain. CDR1 and CDR2 (germline): LGHDT, YNNKEL (reference sequence). V was cut by 2 bases and J by 3 bases, with 8 bases left in between. This CDR3 spans 15 amino acids. In DNA form, the CDR3 reads TGTGCCAGCAGCCAATTTGATGGTGGGGCCAACGTCCTGACTTTC. Protein: CASSQFDGGANVLTF. Full variable domain (remainder filled in from reference TRBV3-1 and TRBJ2-6): DTAVSQTPKYLVTQMGNDKSIKCEQNLGHDTMYWYKQDSKKFLKIMFSYNNKELIINETVPNRFSPKSPDKAHLNLHINSLELGDSAVYFCASSQFDGGANVLTFGAGSRLTVL.

This clonotype showed up just a few times. The J gene is TRBJ2-4, the V gene TRBV6-2 or TRBV6-3, with a weak D call TRBD1 (6 bases). CDR3 length equals 14 residues. From germline, CDR1 is MNHEY and CDR2 SVGEGT. V dropped 7 bases and J dropped 6 bases, with 16 bases sitting between them. CDR3 amino acids: CASNAQGRRNIQYF. Written as DNA, the CDR3 is TGTGCCAGCAACGCGCAGGGGCGAAGAAACATTCAGTACTTC.

Comment on this clonotype: At one boundary the junction diverges from the germline segment, which might be a read error. This chain connects TRBV12-5 to TRBJ2-3, with 9 positions matching TRBD2. Germline V gene lookup returns CDR1 LGHNT and CDR2 FRNRAP. CDR3 length: 18 amino acids. CDR3 amino acids: CTSGLETLAGAVTDTQYF. The DNA of the CDR3 is TGTACTAGTGGTTTAGAGACGTTAGCGGGAGCGGTGACAGATACGCAGTATTTT.

This clonotype was seen only a few times. V usage is TRBV5-1 and J usage is TRBJ1-1; D gene uncertain. CDR3 length: 15 residues. V lost 2 bases and J 0 bases, leaving 11 bases between the germline ends. Germline V gives CDR1 SGHRS, CDR2 YFSETQ. CDR3 loop: CASSLFGPMNTEAFF. The CDR3 DNA reads TGCGCCAGCAGCTTATTCGGGCCCATGAACACTGAAGCTTTCTTT.

The chain uses TRBV11-1 and TRBJ1-1; no definite D call. This CDR3 comprises 16 residues. V was cut by 1 base and J by 0 bases, with 12 bases left in between. Germline CDR1 SGHAT, CDR2 FQDESV (reference sequence). Here the CDR3 DNA reads TGTGCCAGCAGCTTAGAGGGAACTTATATGAACACTGAAGCTTTCTTT. This encodes CASSLEGTYMNTEAFF.

This clonotype was observed a handful of times. V and J are TRBV29-1 and TRBJ2-3; TRBD1 agrees at 8 bases. This CDR3 has 12 residues. Germline CDR1 reads SQVTM; CDR2 reads ANQGSEA. The junction had 6 bases not matched to a gene; V was cut back by 7 bases and J by 6 bases. The CDR3 region is CSAHQGADTQYF. CDR3 DNA sequence: TGCAGCGCACACCAGGGGGCTGATACGCAGTATTTT.

Only a few counts were recorded for this clonotype. The rearrangement links TRBV24-1 to TRBJ2-3, with 10 bases lining up with TRBD2. V lost 7 bases, J lost 5 bases, and 14 bases stayed unmatched. This CDR3 contains 17 residues. The germline V gene has CDR1 KGHDR and CDR2 SFDVKD. The CDR3 is CATSPKPGLAFGDTQYF. The CDR3 nucleotides read TGTGCCACCAGCCCCAAACCGGGACTAGCGTTTGGAGATACGCAGTATTTT.

The CDR3: CASRGQLEGSPLHF. The DNA of the CDR3 is TGTGCCAGCAGAGGACAGTTGGAAGGTTCACCCCTCCACTTT. The genes are TRBV12-3 or TRBV12-4 and TRBJ1-6; D might be TRBD1 (6 bases). The CDR3 consists of 14 residues. V was trimmed by 6 bases and J by 9 bases, leaving 15 bases between them.

V is TRBV27 and J is TRBJ2-7; 10 nucleotides match TRBD2. Germline V lookup: CDR1 MNHEY, CDR2 SMNVEV (reference sequence). V lost 2 bases and J lost 5; bases outside the gene matches: 3. The CDR3 is made up of 14 amino acids. CDR3: CASSLIAGGDEQYF. DNA of the CDR3: TGTGCCAGCAGTTTAATAGCGGGAGGTGACGAGCAGTACTTC.

This clonotype was picked up a small number of times. The rearrangement joins TRBV28 to TRBJ2-2; 10 positions agree with TRBD1. The CDR3 spans 16 residues. Germline loops: CDR1 MDHEN, CDR2 SYDVKM. Trimming took 6 bases from V and 5 from J; bases not matched to a gene: 9. Written as DNA, the CDR3 is TGTGCCAGCAGCCGGCTAACGGGACAGGGGACCGGGGAGCTGTTTTTT. Its translation: CASSRLTGQGTGELFF.